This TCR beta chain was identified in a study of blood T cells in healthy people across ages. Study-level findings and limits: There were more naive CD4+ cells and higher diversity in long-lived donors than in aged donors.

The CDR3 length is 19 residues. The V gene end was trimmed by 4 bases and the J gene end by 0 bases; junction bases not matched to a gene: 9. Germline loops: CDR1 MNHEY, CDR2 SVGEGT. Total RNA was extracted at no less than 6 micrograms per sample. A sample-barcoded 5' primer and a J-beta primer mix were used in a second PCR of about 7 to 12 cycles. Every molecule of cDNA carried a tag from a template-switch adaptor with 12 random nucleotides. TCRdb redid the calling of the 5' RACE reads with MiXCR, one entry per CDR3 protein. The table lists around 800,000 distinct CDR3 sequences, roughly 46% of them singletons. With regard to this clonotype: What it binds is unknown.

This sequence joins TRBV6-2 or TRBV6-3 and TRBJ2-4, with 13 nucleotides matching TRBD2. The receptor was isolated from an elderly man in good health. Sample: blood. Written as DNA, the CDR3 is TGTGCCAGCAGTTTCGGGACTAGCGGGACTAATTTAGCCAAAAACATTCAGTACTTC. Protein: CASSFGTSGTNLAKNIQYF.